What follows are 13 T cell receptor beta chains derived from one specimen sequenced in a study of a mutant IDH1 vaccine in newly diagnosed glioma. Time point denoted: week 5, during vaccination. All doses held 300 ug of mutant IDH1 20-mer peptide, with topical imiquimod. No antigen is known for these receptors. Produced via immunoSEQ multiplex PCR; TCRdb's table is partial and in-frame only. The sample yields roughly 51,000 clones, around 81% seen once. Sequenced here: PBMCs, sampled from a glioma patient whose treatment included an IDH1 peptide vaccine. The receptors were sampled from a man younger than 40 with glioma.

This clone was seen a handful of times. This chain links TRBV6-5 with TRBJ1-1; the D gene is possibly TRBD1 (5 bases). This CDR3 spans 14 amino acids. Trimming left V 2 bases short and J 4 bases short, with 11 bases between. Germline CDR1 and CDR2: MNHEY and SVGAGI. DNA of the CDR3: TGTGCCAGCAGTTACGAGCAGGGTGTCACTGAAGCTTTCTTT. Residues: CASSYEQGVTEAFF.

This chain joins TRBV9 and TRBJ2-5; 11 bases are shared with TRBD1. The J call may be wrong; the DNA end is better matched by TRBJ2-7. Germline CDR1 SGDLS, CDR2 YYNGEE. This CDR3 is 15 amino acids long. The CDR3 DNA reads as TGTGCCAGCAGCCCTGGACAGGGGGCGGTTTACGAGCAGTACTTC. Protein sequence: CASSPGQGAVYEQYF.

CDR3 bases: TGTGCCAGCTCACCCGAAGGGGGCGTCCATCAGCCCCAGCATTTT. Its translation is CASSPEGGVHQPQHF. The rearrangement joins TRBV18 to TRBJ1-5; 7 nucleotides agree with TRBD1. The CDR3 runs 15 residues. V lost 3 bases and J lost 5; bases outside the gene matches: 7. Germline V gives CDR1 KGHSH, CDR2 LQKENI.

The genes are TRBV4-1 and TRBJ2-7; 10 bases map to TRBD2. There are 15 residues in the CDR3. The germline V gene has CDR1 MGHRA and CDR2 YSYEKL. With V trimmed by 1 base and J by 4 bases, 4 bases remained unmatched. DNA for the CDR3: TGCGCCAGCAGCCAAGGTTATAGCGGGGGGTACGAGCAGTACTTC. This translates into CASSQGYSGGYEQYF.

V is TRBV11-2 and J is TRBJ1-1; D is undetermined. The CDR3 covers 12 residues. Looked up from germline, CDR1 is SGHAT and CDR2 is FQNNGV. Trimming took 5 bases from V and 10 from J, leaving 14 bases between them. The CDR3 spells CASSRAGGRAFF. The CDR3 coding sequence is TGTGCCAGCAGCCGCGCCGGCGGTCGAGCTTTCTTT.

The gene calls are TRBV5-4 and TRBJ2-7, with D perhaps TRBD2 (5 bases). The germline V and J ends were trimmed by 2 bases and 3 bases, with 6 bases remaining between them. Germline V lookup: CDR1 SGHNT, CDR2 YYREEE (reference sequence). This CDR3 has 12 residues. This CDR3 is CASSFDYYEQYF. DNA for the CDR3: TGTGCCAGCAGCTTCGACTACTACGAGCAGTACTTC.

The chain links TRBV6-1 to TRBJ1-6; tentatively, D is TRBD1 (6 bases). With 8 bases removed from V and 8 bases from J, the gap between germline ends came to 19 bases. Germline V CDR1 and CDR2: MNHNS, SASEGT. There are 15 residues in the CDR3. Written as DNA, the CDR3 is TGTGCCAGCGGCCCAACCGGGACATTTTATTCACCCCTCCACTTT. It codes for CASGPTGTFYSPLHF.

The rearrangement links TRBV6-1 to TRBJ2-4; no firm D call. CDR1 is MNHNS, CDR2 SASEGT, per germline. The CDR3 loop spans 14 amino acids. The V end lost 2 bases, the J end lost 8 bases, and 13 bases lay between the germline ends. This CDR3 is CASSETFAWDIQYF. DNA of the CDR3: TGTGCCAGCAGTGAAACCTTCGCGTGGGACATTCAGTACTTC.

The chain has TRBV25-1 and TRBJ1-1; 9 bases map to TRBD1. This CDR3 is built from 12 residues. Germline V gene sequence: CDR1 MGHDK, CDR2 SYGVNS. J lost 7 bases, V lost 7 bases, and 4 bases had no gene match. The CDR3 DNA sequence: TGTGCCAGCACCCTGACAGGGGGTGAAGCTTTCTTT. Encoded protein: CASTLTGGEAFF. Full variable domain (outside the CDR3, taken from reference TRBV25-1 and TRBJ1-1): EADIYQTPRYLVIGTGKKITLECSQTMGHDKMYWYQQDPGMELHLIHYSYGVNSTEKGDLSSESTVSRIRTEHFPLTLESARPSHTSQYLCASTLTGGEAFFGQGTRLTVV.

This chain links TRBV10-2 with TRBJ1-6; D gene uncertain. Trimming left V 2 bases short and J 18 bases short, with 20 bases between. This CDR3 is 14 amino acids long. Germline lookup yields CDR1 WSHSY and CDR2 SAAADI. CDR3 sequence: CASSEMMGGGRNHF. As DNA, the CDR3 is TGCGCCAGCAGTGAGATGATGGGAGGAGGGAGAAACCACTTT.

In this sample, this clone turned up once. CDR3 in amino acids: CASIQPDRPWSPDTQYF. The CDR3 bases are TGTGCCAGCATCCAACCCGATCGACCGTGGTCCCCAGATACGCAGTATTTT. The chain is built from TRBV7-9 and TRBJ2-3; D call uncertain. The V gene lost 7 bases and the J gene lost 4 bases, with 24 bases spanning the gap. The germline gives CDR1 SEHNR, CDR2 FQNEAQ (reference sequence). CDR3 length: 17 residues.

The chain has TRBV5-1 and TRBJ2-7; perhaps TRBD1 as D (6 bases). Germline V gives CDR1 SGHRS, CDR2 YFSETQ. The ends were cut back, 0 bases at V and 3 bases at J, with 16 bases in the middle. This CDR3 spans 16 amino acids. The CDR3 region is CASSLGLFRGIYEQYF. In nucleotides, the CDR3 is TGCGCCAGCAGCTTGGGACTGTTCAGGGGCATCTACGAGCAGTACTTC.

This clone appeared a single time. V is TRBV7-9 and J is TRBJ2-2; no clear D gene. This CDR3 has 12 residues. The V and J ends lost 4 bases and 6 bases respectively, with 6 bases between them. Germline lookup yields CDR1 SEHNR and CDR2 FQNEAQ (reference sequence). This CDR3 reads CASSSPSGELFF. For the CDR3, the DNA is TGTGCCAGCAGCTCCCCCTCCGGGGAGCTGTTTTTT.